Below are 27 T cell receptor beta chains sequenced from a single sample in a study of blood T cell repertoires in COVID-19. Using immunoSEQ multiplex PCR, the repertoire was profiled, and TCRdb retains in-frame clones only, with some absent. This table has 200,000 to 250,000 clones, around 81% appearing once. Sequenced: peripheral blood. Receptor source: an older woman with acute or convalescent COVID-19.

The chain links TRBV5-1 to TRBJ1-1, with 8 nucleotides matching TRBD1. Germline CDR1 SGHRS, CDR2 YFSETQ. The CDR3 runs to 16 residues. Trimming at V came to 4 bases and at J to 5 bases, leaving 13 bases not matched to a gene. For the CDR3, the DNA is TGCGCCAGCAGCAACGGGGCCAGGGGGCGAATGACTGAAGCTTTCTTT. It translates to CASSNGARGRMTEAFF.

The chain recombines TRBV28 with TRBJ1-2; 7 nucleotides agree with TRBD1. The V gene end was trimmed by 4 bases and the J gene end by 8 bases; junction bases not matched to a gene: 10. This CDR3 has 14 residues. Per germline, CDR1 MDHEN and CDR2 SYDVKM. The CDR3 is CASSSRDRERGYTF. CDR3 DNA: TGTGCCAGCAGTTCAAGAGACAGGGAAAGGGGCTACACCTTC.

This clone was counted a single time. The chain is built from TRBV28 and TRBJ1-1; 9 bases map to TRBD1. The CDR3 is 14 residues long. Germline lookup yields CDR1 MDHEN and CDR2 SYDVKM. The ends lost 5 bases at V and 8 bases at J; junction bases unmatched: 9. Here the CDR3 DNA reads TGTGCCAGCAGTCGAACAGGGGGCCGGAGAGAAGCTTTCTTT. Translated, it gives CASSRTGGRREAFF. The entire variable domain, with the rest obtained from reference TRBV28 and TRBJ1-1, is as follows: DVKVTQSSRYLVKRTGEKVFLECVQDMDHENMFWYRQDPGLGLRLIYFSYDVKMKEKGDIPEGYSVSREKKERFSLILESASTNQTSMYLCASSRTGGRREAFFGQGTRLTVV.

CDR3 amino acids: CSVEDSVRGGQFF. Here the CDR3 DNA reads TGCAGCGTTGAAGATAGCGTTAGGGGGGGGCAGTTCTTC. The rearrangement uses TRBV29-1 and TRBJ2-1; the D gene is possibly TRBD2 (7 bases). The CDR3 runs 13 residues. Germline values: CDR1 SQVTM, CDR2 ANQGSEA. V was cut by 0 bases and J by 12 bases, with 15 bases left in between.

The chain links TRBV5-4 to TRBJ1-1, with 8 positions matching TRBD1. The CDR3 consists of 16 residues. From germline, CDR1 is SGHNT and CDR2 YYREEE (reference sequence). The ends lost 4 bases at V and 8 bases at J; junction bases unmatched: 16. As DNA, the CDR3 is TGTGCCAGCAGCCGATTTACTCAGGGGGCTGTTCGCGAAGCTTTCTTT. Amino acid sequence: CASSRFTQGAVREAFF.

V is TRBV5-1 and J is TRBJ1-1, with TRBD1 matching 7 bases. This CDR3 has 14 amino acids. Per the germline V gene, CDR1 is SGHRS and CDR2 is YFSETQ. V shed 4 bases and J 7 bases; nucleotides not matched to a gene: 10. CDR3 protein: CASSTSFRDSEAFF. For the CDR3, the DNA is TGCGCCAGCAGCACCTCATTCCGGGACAGTGAAGCTTTCTTT.

The table lists this clone with a few counts. CDR3 sequence (DNA): TGTGCCATCAGTGAGTACCGGGACAGGGGAGGTAATGAGCAGTTCTTC. Amino acids: CAISEYRDRGGNEQFF. V gene TRBV10-3 combines with J gene TRBJ2-1; 10 bases match TRBD1. There are 16 residues in the CDR3. Germline V gene lookup returns CDR1 ENHRY and CDR2 SYGVKD. The V and J ends lost 1 base and 7 bases, in that order; junction bases with no gene match: 7.

This clone was detected only once. The chain joins TRBV7-8 to TRBJ1-5, with D possibly being TRBD1 (5 bases). With 3 bases removed from V and 4 bases from J, the gap between germline ends came to 13 bases. Germline CDR1 is SGHVS and CDR2 is FQNEAQ. This CDR3 comprises 15 residues. CDR3 loop: CASSFTGGGNQPQHF. In DNA form, the CDR3 reads TGTGCCAGCAGCTTCACGGGGGGAGGTAATCAGCCCCAGCATTTT.

The chain combines TRBV5-5 with TRBJ1-1, with D tentatively TRBD1 (6 bases). Germline lookup yields CDR1 SGHKS and CDR2 YYEKEE (reference sequence). With 5 bases removed from V and 8 bases from J, the gap between germline ends came to 13 bases. The CDR3 runs 12 residues. The CDR3 loop reads CASRITGTEAFF. Here the CDR3 DNA reads TGTGCCAGCAGAATTACCGGGACAGAAGCTTTCTTT.

The V call is TRBV20-1, the J call TRBJ2-1, with a possible D match to TRBD1 (5 bases). This CDR3 is 11 amino acids long. The germline V gene has CDR1 DFQATT and CDR2 SNEGSKA (reference sequence). CDR3 nucleotide sequence: TGCAGCTACCATAGGGGCGGTGAGCAGTTCTTC. Amino acids: CSYHRGGEQFF.

The chain recombines TRBV9 with TRBJ2-2; D is unresolved. V lost 0 bases and J 7 bases, leaving 4 bases between the germline ends. Germline CDR1 and CDR2: SGDLS and YYNGEE. This CDR3 is 12 amino acids long. This CDR3 reads CASSVVIGELFF. DNA for the CDR3: TGTGCCAGCAGCGTAGTTATCGGGGAGCTGTTTTTT.

This clone was counted once. V and J are TRBV5-1 and TRBJ2-2, with 8 bases lining up with TRBD2. Germline CDR1 is SGHRS and CDR2 is YFSETQ. This CDR3 spans 16 amino acids. V was clipped by 3 bases and J by 2 bases; unmatched bases: 6. The CDR3 DNA sequence: TGCGCCAGCAGCTCAGCGGGGGCCGTAAACACCGGGGAGCTGTTTTTT. Translating it yields CASSSAGAVNTGELFF.

CDR3: CATSDSLQGREQFF. Here the CDR3 DNA reads TGTGCCACCAGTGATTCCCTACAGGGGCGTGAGCAGTTCTTC. The chain recombines TRBV24-1 with TRBJ2-1; 7 bases align to TRBD1. Germline V CDR1 and CDR2: KGHDR, SFDVKD. The CDR3 consists of 14 residues. Trimming at V came to 2 bases and at J to 9 bases, leaving 6 bases not matched to a gene.

V is TRBV6-1 and J is TRBJ1-5, with 7 bases that match TRBD1. CDR1 MNHNS and CDR2 SASEGT come from the germline V gene. The J segment lost 3 bases and the V segment lost 2 bases, leaving 7 bases of the junction unmatched. This CDR3 has 16 residues. This chain's CDR3 is CASSESPGGNNQPQHF. The CDR3 DNA sequence: TGTGCCAGCAGTGAAAGTCCAGGGGGGAACAATCAGCCCCAGCATTTT.

In its sample, this clone was seen once. The chain links TRBV5-1 to TRBJ2-1; 9 bases align to TRBD1. The V segment lost 2 bases and the J segment 4 bases; nucleotides outside the gene matches: 4. CDR1 and CDR2 from the germline V gene are SGHRS and YFSETQ. The CDR3 extends over 15 amino acids. In DNA, the CDR3 is TGCGCCAGCAGCTTCGGAGACAGGGGGTACAATGAGCAGTTCTTC. As protein: CASSFGDRGYNEQFF.

A few counts support this clone. The chain links TRBV2 to TRBJ2-2, with 12 bases matching TRBD2. J was trimmed by 7 bases and V by 8 bases; bases with no gene match: 8. The germline V gene has CDR1 SNHLY and CDR2 FYNNEI. The CDR3 covers 15 residues. The CDR3 here is CASRGLAGRGGELFF. CDR3 sequence (DNA): TGTGCCAGCCGCGGACTAGCGGGGAGGGGCGGGGAGCTGTTTTTT.

V gene TRBV2 combines with J gene TRBJ1-2; D unclear. The CDR3 is 13 residues long. V dropped 6 bases and J dropped 8 bases, with 16 bases sitting between them. Germline loops: CDR1 SNHLY, CDR2 FYNNEI. Here the CDR3 DNA reads TGTGCCAGCAGCAACGCGGGGATTGCAGGCTACACCTTC. Its protein product is CASSNAGIAGYTF.

The rearrangement uses TRBV7-8 and TRBJ2-5, with 8 bases aligning to TRBD1. Germline trimming cut 5 bases from V and 5 bases from J; bases unmatched to any gene: 1. CDR1 and CDR2 from the germline V gene are SGHVS and FQNEAQ. This CDR3 region has 12 residues. For the CDR3, the DNA is TGTGCCAGCAGCGGACAGGGCGAGACCCAGTACTTC. It yields the protein CASSGQGETQYF.

Written as DNA, the CDR3 is TGTGCCAGCAGCCCGGGACTAGCGGGGGTAGAGCAGTACTTC. Translating it yields CASSPGLAGVEQYF. This sequence joins TRBV13 and TRBJ2-7; 14 nucleotides line up with TRBD2. The germline gives CDR1 PRHDT, CDR2 FYEKMQ (reference sequence). V lost 5 bases to trimming and J lost 7 bases; unmatched junction nucleotides: 4. There are 14 residues in the CDR3.

The chain uses TRBV2 and TRBJ2-1; D remains unclear. V lost 8 bases, J lost 8 bases, and 13 bases lay in between. The germline V gene has CDR1 SNHLY and CDR2 FYNNEI. The CDR3 is 12 amino acids. The CDR3 DNA follows: TGTGCCAGCGACCTCGATGAGGATGAGCAGTTCTTC. Its protein is CASDLDEDEQFF.

The chain carries TRBV7-9 and TRBJ2-1; D not certain. CDR3 length: 13 residues. Germline assignment: CDR1 SEHNR and CDR2 FQNEAQ (reference sequence). V lost 4 bases to trimming and J lost 6 bases, with 10 bases between them. This CDR3 reads CASSSVIPNEQFF. The DNA of the CDR3 is TGTGCCAGCAGCTCGGTGATCCCCAATGAGCAGTTCTTC. Full variable domain (missing parts from reference TRBV7-9 and TRBJ2-1): DTGVSQNPRHKITKRGQNVTFRCDPISEHNRLYWYRQTLGQGPEFLTYFQNEAQLEKSRLLSDRFSAERPKGSFSTLEIQRTEQGDSAMYLCASSSVIPNEQFFGPGTRLTVL.

The V and J genes are TRBV5-6 and TRBJ1-1; the D is unclear. Trimming shortened V by 0 bases and J by 5 bases, and 2 bases separated the two germline ends. CDR3 length equals 11 residues. Looked up from germline, CDR1 is SGHDT and CDR2 is YYEEEE. The CDR3 DNA follows: TGTGCCAGCAGCTTGGCGACTGAAGCTTTCTTT. Encoded protein: CASSLATEAFF. Full variable domain (outside the CDR3, taken from reference TRBV5-6 and TRBJ1-1): DAGVTQSPTHLIKTRGQQVTLRCSPKSGHDTVSWYQQALGQGPQFIFQYYEEEERQRGNFPDRFSGHQFPNYSSELNVNALLLGDSALYLCASSLATEAFFGQGTRLTVV.

This clone was detected a few times. CDR3 nucleotide sequence: TGTGCCAGCAGCTTGGGACAGGGAAATTCACCCCTCCACTTT. Amino acids: CASSLGQGNSPLHF. The rearrangement joins TRBV9 to TRBJ1-6; 9 nucleotides match TRBD1. CDR1 and CDR2 from the germline V gene are SGDLS and YYNGEE. The junction had 3 bases not matched to a gene; V was cut back by 4 bases and J by 7 bases. The CDR3 has 14 residues.

The chain employs TRBV7-9 and TRBJ1-1; TRBD1 might be the D (5 bases). With 2 bases removed from V and 0 bases from J, the gap between germline ends came to 16 bases. Per germline, CDR1 SEHNR and CDR2 FQNEAQ (reference sequence). This CDR3 spans 17 amino acids. CDR3 sequence (DNA): TGTGCCAGCAGCTTAATCCCGACAGCCGATATGAACACTGAAGCTTTCTTT. Translating it yields CASSLIPTADMNTEAFF.

CDR3 coding DNA: TGTGCCAGCAGTCGCCAATCCATGGGCAGGGCCCTATCCTACGAGCAGTACTTC. This sequence encodes CASSRQSMGRALSYEQYF. The chain couples TRBV6-6 to TRBJ2-7, with D possibly being TRBD1 (5 bases). The germline CDR1 and CDR2 sequences are MNHNY and SVGAGI (reference sequence). The CDR3 is made up of 18 amino acids. Trimming shortened V by 5 bases and J by 1 base, and 24 bases separated the two germline ends.

The chain couples TRBV20-1 to TRBJ2-1; D unresolved. The germline gives CDR1 DFQATT, CDR2 SNEGSKA (reference sequence). This CDR3 has 11 residues. V was clipped by 6 bases and J by 4 bases, with 7 bases between them. The CDR3 DNA follows: TGCAGTGCCAGGTGGTACAATGAGCAGTTCTTC. It yields the protein CSARWYNEQFF.

The chain employs TRBV3-1 (or the pseudogene TRBV3-2) and TRBJ2-6, with D possibly TRBD2 on 6 matching bases. The CDR3 sequence is 18 residues long. CDR1 is LGHDT and CDR2 is YNNKEL in the germline V gene (reference sequence). V was cut by 4 bases and J by 1 base, with 17 bases left in between. The CDR3 nucleotides read TGTGCCAGCAGCCGTTCGGGACTCTCATCATCTGGGGCCAACGTCCTGACTTTC. Translating gives CASSRSGLSSSGANVLTF.